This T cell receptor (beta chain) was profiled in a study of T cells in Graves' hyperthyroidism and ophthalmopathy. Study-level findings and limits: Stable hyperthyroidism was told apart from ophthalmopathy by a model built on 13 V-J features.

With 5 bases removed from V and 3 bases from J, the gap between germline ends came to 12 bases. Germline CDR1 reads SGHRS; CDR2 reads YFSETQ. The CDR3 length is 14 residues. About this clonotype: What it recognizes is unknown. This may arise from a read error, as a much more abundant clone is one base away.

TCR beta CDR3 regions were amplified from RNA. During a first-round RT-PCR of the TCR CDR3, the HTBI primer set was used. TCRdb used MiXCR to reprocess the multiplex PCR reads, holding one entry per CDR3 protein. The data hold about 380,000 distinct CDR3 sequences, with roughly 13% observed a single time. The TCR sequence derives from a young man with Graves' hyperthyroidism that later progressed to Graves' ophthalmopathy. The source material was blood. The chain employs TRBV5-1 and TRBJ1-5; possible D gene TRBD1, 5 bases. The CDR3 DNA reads TGCGCCAGCAGACCGGACAAGGACAATCAGCCCCAGCATTTT. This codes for CASRPDKDNQPQHF.